A selection of T cell receptor beta chains follows, all from one sample in a study of blood T cell repertoires in COVID-19. The assay was immunoSEQ multiplex PCR, and TCRdb's table has in-frame clones only and misses some. The top ten hold 5% to 7.5% of the sample, which has approximately 300,000 clones, approximately 88% seen once. Sequenced: peripheral blood. Receptors originate from a man between 18 and 29 years old who had recovered from COVID-19. The conserved cysteine and the conserved F or W are not part of the CDR3 here.

TRBV6-5 | ASRADRGGAGELF
TRBV7-9 | ASSPRWEGETQY
TRBV14 | ASSRVQGPAYEQY
TRBV7-2 | ASSLKSGRGGHKNIQY
TRBV6-5 | ASSYKGQSYEQY
TRBV6-2/TRBV6-3 | ASSYSKRSSTDTQY
TRBV28 | ASSLQGTGGRAF
TRBV7-2 | ASSLATFSGANVLT
TRBV9 | ASSLGGDTEAF
TRBV7-2 | ASSAGQGRTEAF
TRBV6-2/TRBV6-3 | ASSYSYSSGNTIY
TRBV2 | ASSGTSGEGETQY
TRBV19 | ASSRRTGQYGYT
TRBV18 | ASSPRTGAEQY
TRBV5-4 | ASNNRTDTQY
TRBV10-3 | AISDPQGDTEAF
TRBV19 | ATRTGSGELF
TRBV10-3 | AISESGTGGNGPQH
TRBV18 | ASSPPATAYEQY
TRBV7-2 | ASSLTGLNEQF
TRBV19 | ASGQGGTGNTIY
TRBV27 | ASTGESGADTQY
TRBV18 | ASSPVGEGVRNTEAF
TRBV19 | ASSTWTGEAKNIQY
TRBV10-3 | AIRSLAGGPRTGELF
TRBV29-1 | SVIQFPGQKNTEAF
TRBV5-1 | ASSLRGGDSYEQY
TRBV2 | ASSEGRLLYNEQF
TRBV19 | ASSIDRIRGVAF
TRBV3-1/TRBV3-2 | ASSHLRDLAGELF
TRBV5-8 | ASSLGQGAYNEQF
TRBV27 | ASSLSQDRAGGELF
TRBV4-3 | ASSQETNQPQH
TRBV7-8 | ASSPWRGVTNTGELF